What follows are 18 T cell receptor beta chains derived from one specimen sequenced in a study of a mutant IDH1 vaccine in newly diagnosed glioma. Documented time point: week 11, during vaccination. Every vaccination contained 300 ug of the mutant IDH1 20-mer peptide and was paired with topical imiquimod. These receptors' targets are unknown. Profiling relied on immunoSEQ multiplex PCR, and the TCRdb table lists in-frame clones only, not all of them. The table lists some 130,000 clones, 80% of them singletons. This specimen was PBMCs, taken from a glioma patient whose treatment included an IDH1 peptide vaccine. Receptors were obtained from a man aged 40-49 years with glioma.

The chain joins TRBV6-6 to TRBJ2-7, with 10 bases matching TRBD1. Germline V lookup: CDR1 MNHNY, CDR2 SVGAGI (reference sequence). CDR3 size: 13 residues. J was trimmed by 6 bases and V by 11 bases; bases with no gene match: 10. CDR3 sequence reads: CAGGQGFFGEQYF. CDR3 DNA: TGTGCCGGGGGACAGGGGTTTTTTGGCGAGCAGTACTTC.

The CDR3 loop is CASSFSALGEQFF. As DNA, the CDR3 is TGTGCCAGCAGCTTCTCTGCCTTAGGTGAGCAGTTCTTC. The gene calls are TRBV7-2 and TRBJ2-1, with unresolved D. Trimming removed 3 bases at V and 9 bases at J, with 12 bases between. Germline assignment: CDR1 SGHTA and CDR2 FQGNSA. This CDR3 spans 13 amino acids. The full variable domain, its missing parts supplied by reference TRBV7-2 and TRBJ2-1, is GAGVSQSPSNKVTEKGKDVELRCDPISGHTALYWYRQSLGQGLEFLIYFQGNSAPDKSGLPSDRFSAERTGGSVSTLTIQRTQQEDSAVYLCASSFSALGEQFFGPGTRLTVL.

V usage is TRBV7-9 and J usage is TRBJ2-1; either TRBD1 or TRBD2 may fit D (5 bases each). CDR1 is SEHNR and CDR2 is FQNEAQ in the germline V gene (reference sequence). The CDR3 is 12 amino acids. The V end was cut by 3 bases, the J end by 8 bases, with 8 bases between. The CDR3 sequence is CASSFTGHEQFF. The CDR3 bases are TGTGCCAGCAGCTTTACGGGACATGAGCAGTTCTTC.

The V call is TRBV7-8, the J call TRBJ2-7; the match to TRBD1 covers 9 bases. CDR1 is SGHVS, CDR2 FQNEAQ, per germline. The CDR3 sequence is 15 residues long. Germline trimming cut 5 bases from V and 2 bases from J; bases unmatched to any gene: 7. The CDR3 DNA sequence: TGTGCCAGCAGCAGCTCCGGGACAGGGCCCTACGAGCAGTACTTC. Translation: CASSSSGTGPYEQYF.

This rearrangement joins TRBV18 to TRBJ2-7; 12 bases match TRBD1. The junction had 5 bases not matched to a gene; V was cut back by 5 bases and J by 6 bases. CDR3 length: 14 amino acids. Germline-derived CDR1 and CDR2 are KGHSH and LQKENI. The CDR3 DNA is TGTGCCAGCTCATCCGGGACAGGGGGCGCCGAGCAGTACTTC. The encoded protein is CASSSGTGGAEQYF.

The V and J genes are TRBV11-2 and TRBJ1-1; D ambiguous. Trimming stripped 0 bases from V and 4 bases from J, with 6 bases between. The CDR3 loop spans 13 amino acids. Germline values: CDR1 SGHAT, CDR2 FQNNGV. CDR3 in DNA: TGTGCCAGCAGCTTAGAAGCGGGCACTGAAGCTTTCTTT. It yields the protein CASSLEAGTEAFF.

This sequence joins TRBV5-1 and TRBJ1-5, with 7 bases identical to TRBD1. V was clipped by 0 bases and J by 3 bases; unmatched bases: 3. Germline V lookup: CDR1 SGHRS, CDR2 YFSETQ. The CDR3 loop spans 15 amino acids. The CDR3 here is CASSLVTGANQPQHF. CDR3 bases: TGCGCCAGCAGCTTGGTTACAGGGGCCAATCAGCCCCAGCATTTT.

The chain carries TRBV27 and TRBJ1-4; 8 bases are shared with TRBD1. CDR1 is MNHEY and CDR2 is SMNVEV in the germline V gene (reference sequence). This CDR3 is built from 15 residues. Trimming cost V 4 bases and J 3 bases; bases outside gene matches: 4. The CDR3 is CASSSRGLPNEKLFF. The CDR3 region has the DNA TGTGCCAGCAGTTCCAGGGGGCTACCTAATGAAAAACTGTTTTTT.

The rearrangement joins TRBV7-2 to TRBJ1-5, with D perhaps TRBD1 (5 bases). V dropped 2 bases and J dropped 4 bases, with 15 bases sitting between them. This CDR3 contains 16 residues. Germline V gives CDR1 SGHTA, CDR2 FQGNSA. The CDR3 sequence is CASSLRGLGGNQPQHF. CDR3 nucleotide sequence: TGTGCCAGCAGCTTAAGGGGCTTGGGTGGGAATCAGCCCCAGCATTTT.

The CDR3, as DNA: TGTGCCAGCAGCTTAGTGGGACTAGCTTTCACAGATACGCAGTATTTT. Protein product: CASSLVGLAFTDTQYF. J is TRBJ2-3 and V is TRBV7-2; 9 nucleotides align to TRBD2. V lost 1 base and J lost 2; bases outside the gene matches: 4. Germline values: CDR1 SGHTA, CDR2 FQGNSA. This CDR3 contains 16 residues.

The rearrangement joins TRBV7-2 to TRBJ2-1; 13 nucleotides match TRBD2. This CDR3 has 15 amino acids. Germline V gene sequence: CDR1 SGHTA, CDR2 FQGNSA. V lost 5 bases to trimming and J lost 14 bases; unmatched junction nucleotides: 12. DNA for the CDR3: TGTGCCAGCAGCCCACCAGGACTAGCGGGAGCCAGAAAGTTCTTC. It translates to CASSPPGLAGARKFF.

This sequence joins TRBV2 and TRBJ1-1, with TRBD1 as a possible D gene (6 bases). This CDR3 is 15 amino acids long. Germline loops: CDR1 SNHLY, CDR2 FYNNEI. V lost 8 bases to trimming and J lost 0 bases, with 16 bases between them. This chain's CDR3 is CASGQTGTLNTEAFF. The DNA of the CDR3 is TGTGCCAGCGGACAAACCGGGACACTGAACACTGAAGCTTTCTTT.

V gene TRBV4-3 combines with J gene TRBJ2-1; D uncertain. CDR3 length: 13 amino acids. The germline V gene encodes CDR1 LGHNA and CDR2 YSLEER. Trimming removed 0 bases at V and 9 bases at J, with 9 bases between. The CDR3 sequence: CASSQDWVSEQFF. Written as DNA, the CDR3 is TGCGCCAGCAGCCAAGATTGGGTGAGTGAGCAGTTCTTC.

V usage is TRBV10-3 and J usage is TRBJ2-1; TRBD2 matches at 9 bases. CDR3 size: 14 residues. Germline V gene data show CDR1 as ENHRY and CDR2 as SYGVKD. The V gene end was trimmed by 3 bases and the J gene end by 3 bases; junction bases not matched to a gene: 0. The CDR3 DNA sequence: TGTGCCATCAGTGAACTAGCGGGCTACAATGAGCAGTTCTTC. Its translation: CAISELAGYNEQFF.

The CDR3 is CASQGTDTTYEQYF. CDR3 sequence (DNA): TGTGCCAGCCAAGGGACAGATACTACCTACGAGCAGTACTTC. The genes are TRBV11-2 and TRBJ2-7; 7 positions match TRBD1. Germline V CDR1 and CDR2: SGHAT, FQNNGV. This CDR3 spans 14 amino acids. Trimming took 8 bases from V and 2 from J; bases not matched to a gene: 9.

This chain connects TRBV11-3 to TRBJ2-1, with 7 bases lining up with TRBD1. With 5 bases clipped from V and 3 bases from J, the junction kept 7 bases outside the gene matches. The length of the CDR3 is 15 residues. Germline V gene lookup returns CDR1 SGHNT and CDR2 YENEEA. In nucleotides, the CDR3 is TGTGCCAGCAGCATCCGGGACAGCAACTACAATGAGCAGTTCTTC. Protein: CASSIRDSNYNEQFF. The variable domain in full, completed from reference TRBV11-3 and TRBJ2-1, reads EAGVVQSPRYKIIEKKQPVAFWCNPISGHNTLYWYLQNLGQGPELLIRYENEEAVDDSQLPKDRFSAERLKGVDSTLKIQPAELGDSAVYLCASSIRDSNYNEQFFGPGTRLTVL.

This clone was seen a few times. This chain joins TRBV4-1 and TRBJ1-4; D gene ambiguous. Germline lookup yields CDR1 MGHRA and CDR2 YSYEKL. Trimming took off 3 bases at V and 5 bases at J, with 1 base between the two ends. The CDR3 sequence is 11 residues long. The CDR3 region is CASSQNEKLFF. In nucleotides, the CDR3 is TGCGCCAGCAGCCAGAATGAAAAACTGTTTTTT.

This clone came up once. The V and J genes are TRBV25-1 and TRBJ2-5; D is undetermined. Near its end, the DNA agrees better with TRBJ2-7, so the J call may be wrong. Per the germline V gene, CDR1 is MGHDK and CDR2 is SYGVNS. The length of the CDR3 is 14 residues. CDR3 sequence: CASSEFGGYYEQYF. CDR3 sequence (DNA): TGTGCCAGCAGTGAATTTGGCGGTTACTACGAGCAGTACTTC.